Described below is a single T cell receptor beta chain sequence and its context. Its antigen is unidentified. CD45RO-negative CD8 cells positively selected for CCR7 made up the naive population, which excluded terminally differentiated effector memory CD45RA+ cells. The entry originates in a study of shared clonotypes between healthy human individuals. Overall study context: A few men and a couple of women, aged 18 to 49, were donors. Per donor, three plates held CD4 naive cells, three held CD4 memory, two held CD8 naive and one held CD8 memory. General observations from the study: Having only a few donors restricted how much genetic and exposure-history diversity was captured. Shared clonotypes across all four donors exceeded non-shared ones in generation probability.

Some clones are missing from TCRdb's copy, which holds only in-frame ones; the method was immunoSEQ multiplex PCR. This table holds just over 2,000,000 clones, less than 95% found once. The germline V gene encodes CDR1 MNHEY and CDR2 SMNVEV (reference sequence). Trimming removed 0 bases at V and 8 bases at J, with 8 bases between. This CDR3 is 13 amino acids long. The V gene is TRBV27, the J gene TRBJ2-1; D is tentatively TRBD1 or TRBD2 (5 bases each). Sequenced input: naive CD8+ T cells sorted from blood. The TCR originated in a man aged 18 to 30 in good health. The CDR3 protein is CASSLSGPDEQFF. CDR3 DNA sequence: TGTGCCAGCAGTTTATCGGGACCAGATGAGCAGTTCTTC.